This entry describes one T cell receptor (beta chain). The germline gives CDR1 SGHRS, CDR2 YFSETQ. V lost 5 bases to trimming and J lost 7 bases, with 13 bases between them. The CDR3 is made up of 14 amino acids. This record belongs to a study of control samples from healthy donors and cancer patients. Clones were sequenced by immunoSEQ multiplex PCR, and TCRdb holds only the in-frame ones, with some missing. The sample holds under 100,000 clones, over 90% seen once. The source of this sequence is a woman aged 25 to 39 in good health. The sample taken for sequencing was blood. The V and J genes are TRBV5-1 and TRBJ1-6; D is possibly TRBD1 (5 bases). CDR3 nucleotides: TGCGCCAGCAGTACCGGGACTGCGAATTCACCCCTCCACTTT. This gives the protein CASSTGTANSPLHF.